This T cell receptor (beta chain) is drawn from a study of cytotoxic CD8 clonotypes in ibrutinib-treated CLL. Overall study findings and caveats: The clonality went up when patients responded to ibrutinib and dropped back toward baseline at progression.

Produced via immunoSEQ multiplex PCR; TCRdb's table is partial and in-frame only. The table shows fewer than 70,000 clones, with approximately 75% occurring only once. In the case of this clone: Its antigen remains unidentified.

In germline, CDR1 is SGHVS, CDR2 FNYEAQ. The CDR3 totals 16 residues. V was shortened by 6 bases and J by 4 bases, with 20 bases between the two germline ends. Source: PBMCs, taken after 12 months of ibrutinib treatment. This chain connects TRBV7-6 to TRBJ2-3; the D gene is possibly TRBD2 (5 bases). This TCR was sampled from a human donor with chronic lymphocytic leukemia. CDR3 sequence reads: CASSYTPDSWPDTQYF. The CDR3 coding sequence is TGTGCCAGCAGTTACACCCCGGACTCGTGGCCAGATACGCAGTATTTT.